What follows is one T cell receptor (beta chain) and its context. Its specificity is unknown. The data were taken from a study of T cell responses to AZD1222 COVID-19 vaccine. General observations from the study: Nearly half of spike-specific TCRs reportedly go after variant regions that carry no mutations. Elevations in Spike-specific TCR breadth and depth followed administration of two AZD1222 doses. The study sampled repertoires only after the peak T cell response. Among AZD1222 vaccinees, only 5 or 6 were seropositive at baseline.

The table came from immunoSEQ multiplex PCR; TCRdb's copy has only in-frame clones and leaves some out. The profile shows approximately 190,000 clones, approximately 90% of them singletons. The germline V gene has CDR1 MNHEY and CDR2 SMNVEV (reference sequence). Trimming took 3 bases from V and 3 from J, leaving 15 bases between them. The CDR3 covers 15 residues. The TCR was taken from an adult in good health. This sample comprised peripheral blood, obtained on day 0 of AZD1222 vaccination. The chain uses TRBV27 and TRBJ2-7, with a weak D call TRBD1 (6 bases). The DNA of the CDR3 is TGTGCCAGCAGTTTGTCAGGGGCAGCCTACTACGAGCAGTACTTC. Residues: CASSLSGAAYYEQYF.